Presented here are 24 T cell receptor delta chains from one specimen sequenced in a study of gamma-delta T cells after stem cell transplantation. TCRdb re-called the RT-PCR reads using CATT. Among some 10,000 delta-chain clones listed, 1% to 1.5% were seen once. Specimen: gamma-delta T cells. These receptors came from a human donor. It is not recorded whose cells these are; they may come from a transplant donor.

Comments on this clone: The protein TCRdb lists belongs to a much larger clone and differs from this DNA's translation at residue 3, which points to a read error; the protein shown is made from the DNA. The chain recombines TRDV2 with TRDJ1; the match to TRDD3 covers 7 bases. The germline V gene encodes CDR1 GEAIGNYY and CDR2 EKD. The CDR3 runs 17 residues. The CDR3 nucleotides are TGTGCCCGTGACGGTATTGGGGGACCTCCTCACACCGATAAACTCATCTTT. This sequence encodes CARDGIGGPPHTDKLIF.

This clone has only a few counts. With a much larger clone just one base away, this may be a read error. This chain links TRDV2 with TRDJ1, with 10 bases matching TRDD3. Germline V CDR1 and CDR2: GEAIGNYY, EKD. This CDR3 region has 21 residues. CDR3 bases: TGTGCCTGTGACATCGTCAGTACTGGGGGATTCCTGGAGTATAACACCGATGAACTCATCTTT. Residues: CACDIVSTGGFLEYNTDELIF.

This clone has just a few counts. V usage is TRDV2 and J usage is TRDJ1; 8 bases are shared with TRDD3. The CDR3 runs to 16 residues. V was pared by 3 bases and J by 2 bases, with 10 bases of the junction left unmatched. Germline CDR1 GEAIGNYY, CDR2 EKD. The CDR3 protein is CACDALLGVKTDKLIF. CDR3 nucleotide sequence: TGTGCCTGTGACGCCTTACTGGGGGTCAAAACCGATAAACTCATCTTT.

This clone was observed at least ten times. The V gene is TRDV2, the J gene TRDJ1; possibly TRDD3 for D (6 bases). The CDR3 is 16 residues long. V lost 3 bases and J lost 2, with 18 bases in between. CDR1 is GEAIGNYY and CDR2 is EKD in the germline V gene. The CDR3 is CACDPLGDGWTDKLIF. The CDR3 DNA reads as TGTGCCTGTGACCCCCTCGGGGATGGGTGGACCGATAAACTCATCTTT.

This clone occurred a few times. A far bigger clonotype differs at one base, so this is likely a read error. Distinct nucleotide sequences in the sample also encode this CDR3. This chain links TRDV2 with TRDJ1; 7 nucleotides match TRDD3. V shed 0 bases, J shed 2 bases, and the junction held 8 bases outside the gene matches. The CDR3 runs 16 residues. The germline CDR1 and CDR2 sequences are GEAIGNYY and EKD. This CDR3 reads CACDTLGGSRTDKLIF. CDR3 bases: TGTGCCTGTGACACCCTCGGGGGATCGAGGACCGATAAACTCATCTTT.

As to this clone: Translating this DNA gives a protein that differs at residue 10 from the TCRdb one, which belongs to a much larger clone; a read error is likely, and the protein shown is this translation. The V call is TRDV2, the J call TRDJ3; TRDD3 matches 10 bases. The V gene end was trimmed by 3 bases and the J gene end by 0 bases; junction bases not matched to a gene: 10. CDR1 GEAIGNYY and CDR2 EKD come from the germline V gene. The CDR3 runs 20 residues. The CDR3 reads CACDPILGDALSWDTRQMFF. The CDR3 coding sequence is TGTGCCTGTGACCCTATACTGGGGGATGCCCTCTCCTGGGACACCCGACAGATGTTTTTC.

This clone has more than one count but fewer than ten. J is TRDJ3 and V is TRDV2; 7 nucleotides match TRDD3. This CDR3 is built from 18 residues. Unmatched junction bases numbered 8, after V lost 4 bases and J lost 0 bases. Germline V gene sequence: CDR1 GEAIGNYY, CDR2 EKD. The CDR3 sequence: CACDAGGFRSWDTRQMFF. The CDR3 DNA reads as TGTGCCTGTGATGCAGGGGGATTTCGCTCCTGGGACACCCGACAGATGTTTTTC.

The genes are TRDV2 and TRDJ1; 13 nucleotides align to TRDD3. V was clipped by 3 bases and J by 0 bases; unmatched bases: 12. The CDR3 has 19 amino acids. Germline-derived CDR1 and CDR2 are GEAIGNYY and EKD. CDR3 loop: CACDPVLGDTRAYTDKLIF. In DNA form, the CDR3 reads TGTGCCTGTGACCCAGTACTGGGGGATACGCGAGCCTACACCGATAAACTCATCTTT.

Many counts were recorded for this clone. Other DNA sequences in this specimen translate into the identical CDR3. The rearrangement joins TRDV2 to TRDJ1, with 7 bases matching TRDD3. V was clipped by 0 bases and J by 4 bases; unmatched bases: 4. The V gene's germline CDR1 is GEAIGNYY and CDR2 EKD. The CDR3 covers 14 residues. CDR3 sequence (DNA): TGTGCCTGTGACACCCTGGGGGGCCTCGATAAACTCATCTTT. Protein sequence: CACDTLGGLDKLIF.

In the case of this clone: A clone one base away is much larger, so this may be a read error. Other nucleotide sequences from this sample produce the same CDR3. J is TRDJ1 and V is TRDV2; 11 positions match TRDD3. The CDR3 runs 15 residues. From germline, CDR1 is GEAIGNYY and CDR2 EKD. The CDR3 region has the DNA TGTGCCTGCGACACGCTGGGGGATACAAACGATAAACTCATCTTT. It codes for CACDTLGDTNDKLIF.

In its sample, this clone was seen a few times. TCRdb assigns this DNA the protein of a much larger clone, which departs from its translation at residue 13; this likely reflects a read error, and the protein shown comes from translating the DNA. The chain has TRDV2 and TRDJ3; the D gene is possibly TRDD3 (6 bases). Germline lookup yields CDR1 GEAIGNYY and CDR2 EKD. The CDR3 is made up of 18 amino acids. CDR3: CACDTVRSRDWDARQMFF. The DNA of the CDR3 is TGTGCCTGTGACACCGTGCGGAGTAGGGACTGGGACGCCCGACAGATGTTTTTC.

This clone has just a few counts. A read error likely explains this, since a far larger clone differs by one base. This same CDR3 is encoded by further DNA sequences in the sample. The rearrangement uses TRDV2 and TRDJ1, with TRDD3 as a possible D gene (6 bases). This CDR3 spans 16 amino acids. Germline assignment: CDR1 GEAIGNYY and CDR2 EKD. The CDR3 loop is CACDTVGGRGTDKLIF. Here the CDR3 DNA reads TGTGCCTGCGACACCGTGGGGGGCCGAGGCACCGATAAACTCATCTTT.

This clone is medium-sized in the sample. The CDR3 loop is CACDEVLGDTPRTDKLIF. The CDR3 bases are TGTGCCTGTGACGAAGTACTGGGGGATACGCCTAGAACCGATAAACTCATCTTT. The chain joins TRDV2 to TRDJ1, with 13 bases fitting TRDD3. The CDR3 has 18 residues. Germline CDR1 is GEAIGNYY and CDR2 is EKD. Trimming cost V 3 bases and J 2 bases; bases outside gene matches: 11.

As to this clone: The junction shows a germline mismatch at one end, possibly a read error. V gene TRDV2 combines with J gene TRDJ1; 8 nucleotides align to TRDD3. This CDR3 has 21 amino acids. Germline CDR1 reads GEAIGNYY; CDR2 reads EKD. The CDR3 DNA is TGTGCCTGTGACACCCTCGTTTTTCCTATTACTGGGGGGTCGTACACCGATAAAGTCATCTTT. Translated, it gives CACDTLVFPITGGSYTDKVIF.

Concerning this clone itself: TCRdb's protein for this DNA is that of a much larger clone and differs from the translation at residue 14, likely a read error; the protein shown is the DNA translation. The chain employs TRDV2 and TRDJ3; 8 bases are a match to TRDD3. From germline, CDR1 is GEAIGNYY and CDR2 EKD. CDR3 length equals 19 residues. The chain's CDR3 is CACDTVGDTGAWDARQMFF. The CDR3 DNA follows: TGTGCCTGTGACACCGTAGGGGATACAGGAGCCTGGGACGCCCGACAGATGTTTTTC.

Details on this clone: The protein in TCRdb stems from a much larger clone and differs at residue 8 from this DNA's translation, likely a read error; here the protein is translated from the DNA. The chain employs TRDV2 and TRDJ3; 8 bases match TRDD3. Germline lookup yields CDR1 GEAIGNYY and CDR2 EKD. Losses at the gene ends were 2 bases for V and 0 bases for J; bases not matched to a gene: 8. The CDR3 extends over 19 amino acids. The CDR3 DNA reads TGTGCCTGTGACATACTGGGGGGCGAGAGCTCCTGGGACACCCGACAGATGTTTTTC. Encoded protein: CACDILGGESSWDTRQMFF.

On this clone itself: The protein held in TCRdb is that of a much larger clone and does not match this DNA's translation at residue 8, likely because of a read error; the protein shown is translated from the DNA. This chain connects TRDV2 to TRDJ1, with D maybe TRDD3 (5 bases). Trimming pared 0 bases from V and 2 bases from J, leaving 12 bases between. The CDR3 is 15 amino acids. The germline V gene has CDR1 GEAIGNYY and CDR2 EKD. CDR3 region: CACDTVMRGTDKLIF. The DNA for the CDR3 is TGTGCCTGTGACACCGTGATGAGGGGGACCGATAAACTCATCTTT.

This clone was seen more than once but under ten times. The likely explanation is a read error, given a far larger clone one base away. The same CDR3 also results from other DNA sequences found in this sample. The V call is TRDV2, the J call TRDJ1; 11 bases map to TRDD3. V dropped 2 bases and J dropped 5; count of bases not matched to a gene: 9. This CDR3 contains 16 residues. CDR1 and CDR2 from the germline V gene are GEAIGNYY and EKD. CDR3 protein: CACDKLGDTSTDKLIF. The CDR3 DNA sequence: TGTGCCTGTGACAAGCTGGGGGATACAAGCACTGATAAACTCATCTTT.

The chain uses TRDV2 and TRDJ1; 12 positions match TRDD3. The length of the CDR3 is 19 residues. J lost 2 bases, V lost 4 bases, and 16 bases had no gene match. Germline V CDR1 and CDR2: GEAIGNYY, EKD. CDR3 nucleotide sequence: TGTGCCTGTGAACCCCTACTGGGGGATACCTGGTCGGGGACCGATAAACTCATCTTT. As protein: CACEPLLGDTWSGTDKLIF.

On this clone itself: A read error is likely here: a far larger clone is one base away. Distinct nucleotide sequences in the sample also encode this CDR3. The rearrangement links TRDV2 to TRDJ1; D gene uncertain. Germline assignment: CDR1 GEAIGNYY and CDR2 EKD. Trimming took off 1 base at V and 2 bases at J, with 13 bases between the two ends. The CDR3 runs to 15 residues. This CDR3 is CACDTAPGRTDKLIF. In DNA, the CDR3 is TGTGCCTGTGACACGGCCCCGGGGCGAACCGATAAACTCATCTTT.

Ten or more counts support this clone. The CDR3 nucleotides are TGTGCCTGTGACCCCTTACTGGGGGGCCCTCGGGATAAACTCATCTTT. Amino acids: CACDPLLGGPRDKLIF. This chain joins TRDV2 and TRDJ1, with 8 bases aligning to TRDD3. The CDR3 loop spans 16 amino acids. V shed 3 bases, J shed 5 bases, and the junction held 13 bases outside the gene matches. Germline CDR1 is GEAIGNYY and CDR2 is EKD.

This clone has a handful of counts. TCRdb's protein, taken from a much larger clone, differs from this DNA's translation at residue 12, likely owing to a read error; the protein displayed comes from the DNA. This chain uses TRDV2 with TRDJ1, with 8 bases identical to TRDD3. The V gene's germline CDR1 is GEAIGNYY and CDR2 EKD. This CDR3 is built from 19 residues. V trimming: 3 bases; J trimming: 2 bases; junction bases outside the gene matches: 19. The CDR3 region is CACDPIVSPGGTETDKLIF. The CDR3 DNA follows: TGTGCCTGTGACCCAATAGTATCTCCTGGGGGAACGGAAACCGATAAACTCATCTTT.

With respect to this clone: This DNA's translation differs at residue 8 from TCRdb's protein, which comes from a much larger clone; a read error is likely, and the protein shown is translated from the DNA. V gene TRDV2 combines with J gene TRDJ1; 7 bases agree with TRDD3. V was clipped by 4 bases and J by 5 bases; unmatched bases: 9. Per germline, CDR1 GEAIGNYY and CDR2 EKD. The CDR3 has 14 residues. The CDR3 nucleotides are TGTGCCTGTGAGCCTCTGGGGGTCGTAGATAAACTCATCTTT. This codes for CACEPLGVVDKLIF.

This clone was detected ten times or more. The sample holds other DNA sequences that translate to the same CDR3. The chain has TRDV2 and TRDJ1, with 13 bases identical to TRDD3. From germline, CDR1 is GEAIGNYY and CDR2 EKD. V shed 3 bases, J shed 3 bases, and the junction held 12 bases outside the gene matches. The CDR3 sequence is 18 residues long. The CDR3 sequence is CACDSILGDTRNPDKLIF. Written as DNA, the CDR3 is TGTGCCTGTGACTCCATACTGGGGGATACGCGTAACCCCGATAAACTCATCTTT.